This TCR beta chain was found in a study of PD-L1 blockade in urothelial cancer. Looking at the study overall: Patients with male sex and bladder-origin urothelial cancer accounted for most of the roughly 29 enrolled.

The ends were cut back, 7 bases at V and 10 bases at J, with 17 bases in the middle. The CDR3 runs to 13 residues. Germline V gene data show CDR1 as LNHDA and CDR2 as SQIVND (reference sequence). This clone was recorded a few times. Assay: immunoSEQ multiplex PCR; the TCRdb copy retains only in-frame clones and omits some. The table has 70,000 to 85,000 clones, around 80% seen once. The clonotype comes from a man between 70 and 80 years old with urothelial cancer. Specimen: PBMCs, collected around atezolizumab (anti-PD-L1) treatment. The chain uses TRBV19 and TRBJ1-5; a possible D gene is TRBD1 (5 bases). The CDR3, as DNA: TGTGCCAGTACCAGTGGGGGGGTCAGTCCCCAGCATTTT. Translation: CASTSGGVSPQHF.